This entry is about one T cell receptor beta chain. This record comes from a study of T-cell memory formation after mild COVID-19. There are 14 residues in the CDR3. The junction had 10 bases not matched to a gene; V was cut back by 5 bases and J by 9 bases. The V gene's germline CDR1 is SEHNR and CDR2 FQNEAQ (reference sequence). MiXCR, applied by TCRdb to the 5' RACE reads, yields one record per CDR3 protein. The repertoire includes just over 400,000 distinct CDR3 sequences, 20% to 30% of them detected once, and around 13% sits in the top ten. The genes are TRBV7-9 and TRBJ2-1; 7 bases map to TRBD2. Source material: PBMCs or a T cell subset sorted from them (not recorded which). The TCR was taken from an adult woman who had mild COVID-19 (a few samples of this study predate the infection). Cell type and time point are not known. The CDR3 sequence: CASSPSTSFGEQFF. Here the CDR3 DNA reads TGTGCCAGCAGCCCCTCGACTAGCTTCGGTGAGCAGTTCTTC.